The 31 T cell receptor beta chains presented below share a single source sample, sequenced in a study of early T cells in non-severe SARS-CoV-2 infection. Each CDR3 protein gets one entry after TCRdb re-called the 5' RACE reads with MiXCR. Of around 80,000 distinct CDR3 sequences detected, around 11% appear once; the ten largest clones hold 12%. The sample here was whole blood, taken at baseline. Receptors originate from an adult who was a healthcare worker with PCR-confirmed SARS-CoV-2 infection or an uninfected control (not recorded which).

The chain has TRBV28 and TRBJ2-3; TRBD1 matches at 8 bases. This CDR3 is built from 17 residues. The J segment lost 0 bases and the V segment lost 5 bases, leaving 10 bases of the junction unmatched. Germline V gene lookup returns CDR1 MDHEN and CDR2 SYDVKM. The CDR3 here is CASSRTRTGTSTDTQYF. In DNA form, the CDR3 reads TGTGCCAGCAGTCGAACTAGGACAGGGACTAGCACAGATACGCAGTATTTT.

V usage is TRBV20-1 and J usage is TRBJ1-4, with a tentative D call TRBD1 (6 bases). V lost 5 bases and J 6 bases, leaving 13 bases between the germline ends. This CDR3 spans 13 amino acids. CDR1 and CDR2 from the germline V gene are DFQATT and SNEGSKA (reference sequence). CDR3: CSAPRGEDEKLFF. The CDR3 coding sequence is TGCAGTGCTCCGAGGGGGGAGGATGAAAAACTGTTTTTT.

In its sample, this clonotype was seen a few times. The DNA of the CDR3 is TGTGCCAGCAGTTTATTAGGTAGCTCCTATAATTCACCCCTCCACTTT. Its translation: CASSLLGSSYNSPLHF. The V and J genes are TRBV28 and TRBJ1-6; unclear D gene. V lost 1 base and J lost 0, with 7 bases in between. The CDR3 totals 16 residues. Germline CDR1 reads MDHEN; CDR2 reads SYDVKM.

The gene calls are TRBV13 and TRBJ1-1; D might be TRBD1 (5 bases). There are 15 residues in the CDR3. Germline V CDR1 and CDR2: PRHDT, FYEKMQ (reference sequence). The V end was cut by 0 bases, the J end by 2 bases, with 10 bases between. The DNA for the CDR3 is TGTGCCAGCAGCTTAGGTAGGGGTGGTAACACTGAAGCTTTCTTT. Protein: CASSLGRGGNTEAFF.

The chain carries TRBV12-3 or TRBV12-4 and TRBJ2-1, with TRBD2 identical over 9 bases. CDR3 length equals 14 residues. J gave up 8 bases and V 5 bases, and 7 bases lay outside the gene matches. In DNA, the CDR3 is TGTGCCAGCAGTCTTAGCGGGGGCGAGGATGAGCAGTTCTTC. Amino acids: CASSLSGGEDEQFF.

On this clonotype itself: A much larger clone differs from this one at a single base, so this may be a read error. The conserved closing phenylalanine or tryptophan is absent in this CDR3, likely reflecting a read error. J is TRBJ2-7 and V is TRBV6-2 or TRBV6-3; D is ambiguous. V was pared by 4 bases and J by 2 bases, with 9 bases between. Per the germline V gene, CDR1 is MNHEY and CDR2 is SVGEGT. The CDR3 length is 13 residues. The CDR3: CASSSGRTYEQYI. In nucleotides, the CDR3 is TGTGCCAGCAGTTCCGGGCGCACCTACGAGCAGTACATC.

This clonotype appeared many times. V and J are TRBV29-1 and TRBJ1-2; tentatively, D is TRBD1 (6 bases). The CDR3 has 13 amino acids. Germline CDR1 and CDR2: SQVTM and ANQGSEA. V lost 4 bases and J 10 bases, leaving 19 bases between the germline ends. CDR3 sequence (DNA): TGCAGCGTTGTTAACCCAGGGGTGACTACCTACACCTTC. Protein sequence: CSVVNPGVTTYTF.

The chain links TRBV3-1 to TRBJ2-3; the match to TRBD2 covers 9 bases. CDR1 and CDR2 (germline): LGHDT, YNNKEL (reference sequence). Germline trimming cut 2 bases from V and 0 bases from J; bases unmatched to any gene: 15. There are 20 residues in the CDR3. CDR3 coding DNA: TGTGCCAGCAGCCAAACCGGGGTAGCGGGGGACCTTGCTAGCACAGATACGCAGTATTTT. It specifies CASSQTGVAGDLASTDTQYF.

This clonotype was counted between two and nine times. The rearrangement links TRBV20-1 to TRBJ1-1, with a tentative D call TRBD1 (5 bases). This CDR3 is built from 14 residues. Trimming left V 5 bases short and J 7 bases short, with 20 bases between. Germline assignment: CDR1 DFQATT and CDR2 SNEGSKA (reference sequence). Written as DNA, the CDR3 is TGCAGTGCTGGGACCCTAGTCCGGGTCGGTGAAGCTTTCTTT. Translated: CSAGTLVRVGEAFF.

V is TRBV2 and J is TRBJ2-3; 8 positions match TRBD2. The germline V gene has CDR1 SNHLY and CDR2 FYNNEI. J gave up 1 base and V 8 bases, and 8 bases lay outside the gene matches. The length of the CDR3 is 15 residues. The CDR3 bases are TGTGCCAGCGGGGCCCAGCGGGGGCGCACAGATACGCAGTATTTT. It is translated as CASGAQRGRTDTQYF.

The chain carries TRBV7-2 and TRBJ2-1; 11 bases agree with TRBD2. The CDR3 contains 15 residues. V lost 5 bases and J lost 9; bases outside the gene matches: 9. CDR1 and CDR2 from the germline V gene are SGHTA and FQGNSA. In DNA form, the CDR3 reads TGTGCCAGCAGCGCGCAACTAGCGGGGGAAGGTGAGCAGTTCTTC. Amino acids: CASSAQLAGEGEQFF.

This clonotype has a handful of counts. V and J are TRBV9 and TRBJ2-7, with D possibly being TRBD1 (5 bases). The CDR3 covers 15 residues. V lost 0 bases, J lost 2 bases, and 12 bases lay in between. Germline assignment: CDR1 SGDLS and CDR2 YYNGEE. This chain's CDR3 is CASSVGQGSPYEQYF. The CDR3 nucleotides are TGTGCCAGCAGCGTAGGGCAGGGTTCCCCCTACGAGCAGTACTTC.

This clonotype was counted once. The CDR3 DNA is TGCAGCGCGGCGCGAGGGATCTCCTACGAGCAGTACTTC. This translates into CSAARGISYEQYF. The gene calls are TRBV29-1 and TRBJ2-7; tentatively, D is TRBD2 (5 bases). Trimming stripped 7 bases from V and 0 bases from J, with 13 bases between. This CDR3 has 13 amino acids. Germline V gene data show CDR1 as SQVTM and CDR2 as ANQGSEA.

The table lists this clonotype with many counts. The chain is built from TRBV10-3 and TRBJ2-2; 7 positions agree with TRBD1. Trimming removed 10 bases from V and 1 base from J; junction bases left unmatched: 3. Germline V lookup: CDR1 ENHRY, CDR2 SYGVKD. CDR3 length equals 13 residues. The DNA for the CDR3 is TGTGCCAGCGGACAGGAGAACACCGGGGAGCTGTTTTTT. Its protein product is CASGQENTGELFF.

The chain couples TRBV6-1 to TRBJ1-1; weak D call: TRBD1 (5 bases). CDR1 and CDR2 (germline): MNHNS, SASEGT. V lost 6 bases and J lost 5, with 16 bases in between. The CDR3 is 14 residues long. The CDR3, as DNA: TGTGCCAGCAGAGCCCAGGGAAAGGGTACTGAAGCTTTCTTT. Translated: CASRAQGKGTEAFF.

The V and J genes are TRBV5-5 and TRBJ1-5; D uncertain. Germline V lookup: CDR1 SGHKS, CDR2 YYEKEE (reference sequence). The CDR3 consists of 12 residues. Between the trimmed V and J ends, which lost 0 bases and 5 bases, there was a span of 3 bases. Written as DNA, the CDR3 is TGTGCCAGCAGCTTGGGGGATCAGCCCCAGCATTTT. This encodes CASSLGDQPQHF. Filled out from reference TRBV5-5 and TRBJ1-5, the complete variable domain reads DAGVTQSPTHLIKTRGQQVTLRCSPISGHKSVSWYQQVLGQGPQFIFQYYEKEERGRGNFPDRFSARQFPNYSSELNVNALLLGDSALYLCASSLGDQPQHFGDGTRLSIL.

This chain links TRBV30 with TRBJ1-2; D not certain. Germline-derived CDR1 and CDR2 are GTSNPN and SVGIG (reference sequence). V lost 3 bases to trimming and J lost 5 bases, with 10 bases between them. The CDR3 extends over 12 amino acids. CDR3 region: CAWSLLHYGYTF. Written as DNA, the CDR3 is TGTGCCTGGAGCCTATTGCATTATGGCTACACCTTC.

The DNA of the CDR3 is TGTGCCAGCAGCGCGCACAGCTTTCTAAGCTCTGGAAACACCATATATTTT. Protein: CASSAHSFLSSGNTIYF. V is TRBV9 and J is TRBJ1-3, with D uncertain. The germline V gene encodes CDR1 SGDLS and CDR2 YYNGEE. V lost 3 bases and J lost 0, with 16 bases in between. The length of the CDR3 is 17 residues.

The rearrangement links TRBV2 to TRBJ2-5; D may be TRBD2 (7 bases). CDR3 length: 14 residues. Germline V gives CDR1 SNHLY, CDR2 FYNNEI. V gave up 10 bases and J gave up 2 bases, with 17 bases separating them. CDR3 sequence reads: CATKWGGEQETQYF. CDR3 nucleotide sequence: TGTGCCACCAAGTGGGGGGGCGAACAAGAGACCCAGTACTTC.

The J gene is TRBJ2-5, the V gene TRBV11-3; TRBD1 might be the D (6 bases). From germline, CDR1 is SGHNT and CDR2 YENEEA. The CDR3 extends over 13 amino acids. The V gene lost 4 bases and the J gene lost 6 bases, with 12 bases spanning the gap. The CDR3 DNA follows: TGTGCCAGCAGCTCGGGGCAGGGGCAGACCCAGTACTTC. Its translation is CASSSGQGQTQYF.

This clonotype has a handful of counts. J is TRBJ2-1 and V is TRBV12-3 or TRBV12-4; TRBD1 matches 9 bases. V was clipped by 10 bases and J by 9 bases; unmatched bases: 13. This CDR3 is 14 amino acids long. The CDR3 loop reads CATLWTGAVGEQFF. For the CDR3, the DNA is TGTGCCACCCTTTGGACAGGGGCGGTCGGTGAGCAGTTCTTC.

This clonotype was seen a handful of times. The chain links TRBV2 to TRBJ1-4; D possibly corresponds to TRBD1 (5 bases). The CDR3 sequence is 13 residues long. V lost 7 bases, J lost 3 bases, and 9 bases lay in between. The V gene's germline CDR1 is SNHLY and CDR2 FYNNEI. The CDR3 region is CASIATANEKLFF. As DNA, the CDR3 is TGTGCCAGCATCGCGACAGCTAATGAAAAACTGTTTTTT.

CDR3 coding DNA: TGTGCCACCGCCGGTGGCAGGGAAGCTTTCTTT. It yields the protein CATAGGREAFF. V gene TRBV28 combines with J gene TRBJ1-1, with D uncertain. Deletions cut 10 bases from V and 8 bases from J, with 14 bases between. Germline loops: CDR1 MDHEN, CDR2 SYDVKM. The CDR3 extends over 11 amino acids.

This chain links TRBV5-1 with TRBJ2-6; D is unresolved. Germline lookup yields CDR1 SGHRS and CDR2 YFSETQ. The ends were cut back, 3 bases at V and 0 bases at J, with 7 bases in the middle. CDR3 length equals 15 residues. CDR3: CASSSRVSGANVLTF. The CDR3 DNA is TGCGCCAGCAGCTCTAGGGTCTCTGGGGCCAACGTCCTGACTTTC.

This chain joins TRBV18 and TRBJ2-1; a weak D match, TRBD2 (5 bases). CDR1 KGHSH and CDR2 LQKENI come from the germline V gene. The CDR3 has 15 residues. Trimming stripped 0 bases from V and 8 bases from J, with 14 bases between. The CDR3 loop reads CASSPPVLSDYEQFF. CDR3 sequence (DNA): TGTGCCAGCTCACCACCGGTCCTCTCGGACTATGAGCAGTTCTTC.

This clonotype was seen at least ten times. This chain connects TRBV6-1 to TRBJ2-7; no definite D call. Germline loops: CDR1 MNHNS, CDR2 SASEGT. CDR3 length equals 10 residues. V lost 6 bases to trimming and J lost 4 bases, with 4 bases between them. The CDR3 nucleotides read TGTGCCAGCAGCGGTTACGAGCAGTACTTC. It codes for CASSGYEQYF.

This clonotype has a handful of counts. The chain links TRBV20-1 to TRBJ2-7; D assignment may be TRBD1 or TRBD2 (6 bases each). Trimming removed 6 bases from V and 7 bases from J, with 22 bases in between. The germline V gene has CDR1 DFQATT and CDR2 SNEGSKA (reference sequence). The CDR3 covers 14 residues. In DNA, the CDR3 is TGCAGTGCAACCCTGGGGGGCGCATTACGGGAGCAGTACTTC. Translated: CSATLGGALREQYF.

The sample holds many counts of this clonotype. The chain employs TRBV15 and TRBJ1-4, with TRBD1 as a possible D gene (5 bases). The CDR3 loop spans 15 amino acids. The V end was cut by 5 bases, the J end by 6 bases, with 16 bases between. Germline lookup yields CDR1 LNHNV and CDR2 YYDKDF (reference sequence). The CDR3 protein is CATSGAIGADEKLFF. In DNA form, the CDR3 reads TGTGCCACCAGCGGAGCGATAGGGGCTGATGAAAAACTGTTTTTT.

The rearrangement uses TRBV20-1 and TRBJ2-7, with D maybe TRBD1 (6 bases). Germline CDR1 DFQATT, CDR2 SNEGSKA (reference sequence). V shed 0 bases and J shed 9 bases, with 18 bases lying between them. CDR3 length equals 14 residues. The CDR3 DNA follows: TGCAGTGCTAGAGATGGTAGCTGGAAAGGGGGGCAGTACTTC. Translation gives CSARDGSWKGGQYF.

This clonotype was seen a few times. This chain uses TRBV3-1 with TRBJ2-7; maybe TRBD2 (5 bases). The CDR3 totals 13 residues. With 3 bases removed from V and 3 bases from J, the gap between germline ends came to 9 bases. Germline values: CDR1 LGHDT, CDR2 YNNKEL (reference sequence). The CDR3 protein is CASSHPGNYEQYF. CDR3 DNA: TGTGCCAGCAGCCATCCCGGGAACTACGAGCAGTACTTC.

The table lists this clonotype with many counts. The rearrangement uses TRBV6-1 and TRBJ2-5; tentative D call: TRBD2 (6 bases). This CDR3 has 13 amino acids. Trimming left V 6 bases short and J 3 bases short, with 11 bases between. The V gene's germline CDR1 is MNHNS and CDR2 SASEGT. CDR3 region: CASSRLVEETQYF. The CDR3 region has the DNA TGTGCCAGCAGCCGACTAGTGGAAGAGACCCAGTACTTC.